These 2 T cell receptor beta chains were all obtained from the same sample, sequenced in a study of tumor and adjacent non-tumor tissue in lung cancer. TCRbeta libraries were built with three rounds of nested PCR, modified from ARM-PCR. In TCRdb, the multiplex PCR reads were re-called with MiXCR into one record per CDR3 protein. There are 90,000 to 100,000 distinct CDR3 sequences in the sample; 80% occur only once, and roughly 29% lies in the top ten. This sample's RNA came from whole unsorted tissue. More than 3 cm separated this lung sample from the edge of the tumor. The sequencing input was distant non-tumor lung tissue. The receptor set was obtained from a man aged 60 to 75 with small cell lung cancer.

Many counts were recorded for this clonotype. The gene calls are TRBV20-1 and TRBJ2-5; D possibly corresponds to TRBD2 (5 bases). The CDR3 consists of 13 residues. Trimming took off 4 bases at V and 0 bases at J, with 9 bases between the two ends. CDR1 and CDR2 from the germline V gene are DFQATT and SNEGSKA (reference sequence). The CDR3 DNA follows: TGCAGTGCTAAGGACGGGAACCAAGAGACCCAGTACTTC. Its translation: CSAKDGNQETQYF.

Comments on this clonotype: Without the conserved terminal phenylalanine or tryptophan, this CDR3 likely stems from a read error. This chain links TRBV6-5 with TRBJ2-1, with 9 bases matching TRBD2. The CDR3 runs to 17 residues. Germline V gives CDR1 MNHEY, CDR2 SVGAGI. The V and J ends lost 8 bases and 3 bases, in that order; junction bases with no gene match: 14. The CDR3 spells CASRTLCGRAGYNEQFS. CDR3 in DNA: TGTGCCAGCCGAACCCTTTGCGGGAGGGCCGGCTACAATGAGCAGTTCTCC.